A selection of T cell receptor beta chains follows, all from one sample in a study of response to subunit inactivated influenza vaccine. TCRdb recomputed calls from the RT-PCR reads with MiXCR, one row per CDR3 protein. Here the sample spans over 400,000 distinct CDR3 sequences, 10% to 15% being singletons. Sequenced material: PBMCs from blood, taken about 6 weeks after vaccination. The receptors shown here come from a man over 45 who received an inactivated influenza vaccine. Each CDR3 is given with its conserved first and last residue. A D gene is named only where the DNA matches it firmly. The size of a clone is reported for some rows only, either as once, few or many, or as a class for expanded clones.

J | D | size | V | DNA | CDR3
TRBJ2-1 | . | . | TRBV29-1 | TGCAGCGTTGAAGGCCTAAGCTCCTACAATGAGCAGTTCTTC | CSVEGLSSYNEQFF
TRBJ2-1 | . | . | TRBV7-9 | TGTGCCAGCAGCTTTCAGCGGAGGGACCATGAGCAGTTCTTC | CASSFQRRDHEQFF
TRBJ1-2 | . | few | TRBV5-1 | TGCGCCAGCAGGTCACAGGATAACTATGGCTACACCTTC | CASRSQDNYGYTF
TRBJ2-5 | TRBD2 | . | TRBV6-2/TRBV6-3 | TGTGCCAGCAGTCGGACTAGCGGGAGAATAGGAGAGACCCAGTACTTC | CASSRTSGRIGETQYF
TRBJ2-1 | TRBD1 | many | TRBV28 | TGTGCCAGCAGCAGACAGGGTATGAGCAATGAGCAGTTCTTC | CASSRQGMSNEQFF
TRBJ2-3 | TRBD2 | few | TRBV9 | TGTGCCAGCAGCGCGGGACTAGCCCCAGATACGCAGTATTTT | CASSAGLAPDTQYF
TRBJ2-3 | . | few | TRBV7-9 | TGTGCCAGCAGCCCGGACCTAGGAAACACAGATACGCAGTATTTT | CASSPDLGNTDTQYF
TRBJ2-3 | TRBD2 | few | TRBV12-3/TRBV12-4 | TGTGCCAGCAGTTCCACTCGACTAGCTGCAGATACGCAGTATTTT | CASSSTRLAADTQYF
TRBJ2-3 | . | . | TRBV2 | TGTGCCAGCAGGAGGAGCCCGATCCCCCGCACAGATACGCAGTATTTT | CASRRSPIPRTDTQYF
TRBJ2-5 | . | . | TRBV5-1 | TGCGCCAGCAGCTTTTTCCAAGAGACCCAGTACTTC | CASSFFQETQYF
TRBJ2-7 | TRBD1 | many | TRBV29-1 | TGCAGCGTCACCACCACAGGACAGGGGTACGAGCAGTACTTC | CSVTTTGQGYEQYF
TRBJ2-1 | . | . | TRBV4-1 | TGCGCCAGCAGCCGAGACAGTACAATGAGGCAGTTCTTC | CASSRDSTMRQFF
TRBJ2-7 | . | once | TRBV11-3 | TGTGCCAGCACCGAAGACAGAATCTCCTACGAGCAGTACTTC | CASTEDRISYEQYF
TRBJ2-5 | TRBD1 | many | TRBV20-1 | TGCAGTGCCACAGAGAACAGGGGTAGCCAAGAGACCCAGTACTTC | CSATENRGSQETQYF
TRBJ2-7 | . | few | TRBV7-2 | TGTGCCAGCAGCTTAGAGGGATGGGGCTCTCCCTACGAGCAGTACTTC | CASSLEGWGSPYEQYF
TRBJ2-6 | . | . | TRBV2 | TGTGCCAGCAGTCGGTTCCGGAGGGATGGATCTGGGGCCAACGTCCTGACTTTC | CASSRFRRDGSGANVLTF
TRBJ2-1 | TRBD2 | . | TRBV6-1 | TGTGCCAGCAGCTCCCTCGGTACTAGCGGGGGAGATGAGCAGTTCTTC | CASSSLGTSGGDEQFF
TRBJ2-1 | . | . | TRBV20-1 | TGCAGTGCTAGAGATCGAACCGGGAGCTCCTACAATGAGCAGTTCTTC | CSARDRTGSSYNEQFF
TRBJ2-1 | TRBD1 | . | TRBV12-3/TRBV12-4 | TGTGCCAGCAGTTTATACGGCAGGGGGAATGAGCAGTTCTTC | CASSLYGRGNEQFF
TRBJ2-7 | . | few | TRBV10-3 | TGTGCCATCAGCGCCCGCAGGGTATTAGACTACGAGCAGTACTTC | CAISARRVLDYEQYF
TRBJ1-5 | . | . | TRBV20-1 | TGCAGTGCGCGCACCACCATTAATCAGCCCCAGCATTTT | CSARTTINQPQHF
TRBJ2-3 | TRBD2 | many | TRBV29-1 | TGCAGCGTTGAATCGACTAGCGGGTCTACAGATACGCAGTATTTT | CSVESTSGSTDTQYF
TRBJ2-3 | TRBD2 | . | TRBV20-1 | TGCAGTGCCTCGGGACTAGCGGGGGCCACAGATACGCAGTATTTT | CSASGLAGATDTQYF
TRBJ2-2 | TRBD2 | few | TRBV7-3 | TGTGCCAGCAGCTTAATACCGGGACTAGCGGATCACGGGGAGCTGTTTTTT | CASSLIPGLADHGELFF
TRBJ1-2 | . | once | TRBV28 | TGTGCCAGCAGTTCTGCGGGGAGCTACACCTTC | CASSSAGSYTF
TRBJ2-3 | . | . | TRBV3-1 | TGTGCCAGCAACCACTTGGGGGGTACGCAGTATTTT | CASNHLGGTQYF
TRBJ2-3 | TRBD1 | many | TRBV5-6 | TGTGCCAGCAGCTTGACAGGGGTAGATACGCAGTATTTT | CASSLTGVDTQYF
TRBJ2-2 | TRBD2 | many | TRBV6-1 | TGTGCCAGCAGTGAGCGGGAGGGCCCAGGGGAGCTGTTTTTT | CASSEREGPGELFF
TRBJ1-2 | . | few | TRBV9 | TGTGCCAGCAGCGTAGTGGGGCAGGGAGGTGGCTACACCTTC | CASSVVGQGGGYTF
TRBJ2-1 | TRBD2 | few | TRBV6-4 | TGTGCCAGCAGTGCTCTAGCGGGGGGCGGGAATGAGCAGTTCTTC | CASSALAGGGNEQFF
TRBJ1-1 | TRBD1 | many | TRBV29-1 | TGCAGCGTTCAGGGGGCATTGAACACTGAAGCTTTCTTT | CSVQGALNTEAFF
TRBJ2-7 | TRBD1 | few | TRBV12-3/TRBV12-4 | TGTGCCAGCAGTTATGGACAGGGAATCCACGAGCAGTACTTC | CASSYGQGIHEQYF
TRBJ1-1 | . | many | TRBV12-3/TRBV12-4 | TGTGCCAGCAGTCCGGATAGGGACACTGAAGCTTTCTTT | CASSPDRDTEAFF
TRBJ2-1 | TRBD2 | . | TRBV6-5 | TGTGCCAGCAGTTCAACTCCAACCCTCTGGACTAGCGGGGGCAATGAGCAGTTCTTC | CASSSTPTLWTSGGNEQFF
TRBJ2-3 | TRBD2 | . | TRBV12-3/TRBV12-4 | TGTGCCAGCAGTTTAGTAGCGGGGGGCGGAGATACGCAGTATTTT | CASSLVAGGGDTQYF
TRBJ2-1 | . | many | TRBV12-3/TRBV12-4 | TGTGCCAGCAGTCACCGGGACGGAAAAAACAATGAGCAGTTCTTC | CASSHRDGKNNEQFF
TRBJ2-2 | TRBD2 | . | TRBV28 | TGTGCCAGCAGTCGAGAAGCGGGGCTCGGGGAGCTGTTTTTT | CASSREAGLGELFF
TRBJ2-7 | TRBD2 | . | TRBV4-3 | TGCGCCAGCAGCCAAGAGTGGCGGGGGACCTACGAGCAGTACTTC | CASSQEWRGTYEQYF
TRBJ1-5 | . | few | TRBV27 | TGTGCCAGCAGTTTAAGGCAGTACAATCAGCCCCAGCATTTT | CASSLRQYNQPQHF
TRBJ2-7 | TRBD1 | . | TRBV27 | TGTGCCAGCAGTATCCAGGTTGGGACAGTCTACGAGCAGTACTTC | CASSIQVGTVYEQYF
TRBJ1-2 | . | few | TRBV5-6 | TGTGCCAGCAGCTTGGTTCGGGGTCAGCCCTATGGCTACACCTTC | CASSLVRGQPYGYTF
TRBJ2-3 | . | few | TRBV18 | TGTGCCAGCTCAATCGACAGTGCCGATACGCAGTATTTT | CASSIDSADTQYF
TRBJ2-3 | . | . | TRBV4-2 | TGTGCCAGCAGCCAAGATGATGCGTCGGATACGCAGTATTTT | CASSQDDASDTQYF
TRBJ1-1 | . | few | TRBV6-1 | TGTGCCAGCAGGCGGTTGGGCCCTCGGAACACTGAAGCTTTCTTT | CASRRLGPRNTEAFF
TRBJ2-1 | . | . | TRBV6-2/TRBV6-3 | TGTGCCAGCAGGCAGATGGGGCTCTACACCCATACTCTCTTTTCCTACAATGAGCAGTTCTTC | CASRQMGLYTHTLFSYNEQFF
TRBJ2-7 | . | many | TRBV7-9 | TGTGCCAGCAGCTCGCCGGGTTCCCAGGACGAGCAGTACTTC | CASSSPGSQDEQYF
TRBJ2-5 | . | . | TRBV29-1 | TGCAGCGTTGAGTCCCGGCTAGAGGAGACCCAGTACTTC | CSVESRLEETQYF
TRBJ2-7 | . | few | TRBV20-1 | TGCAGTGCTAGGCCCCCCTATAATTACTACGAGCAGTACTTC | CSARPPYNYYEQYF
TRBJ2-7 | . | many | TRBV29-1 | TGCAGCGTATCAGGAGGGGTCAGGAACGAGCAGTACTTC | CSVSGGVRNEQYF
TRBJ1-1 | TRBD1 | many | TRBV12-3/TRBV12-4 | TGTGCCAGCAGCCCCGGACAGGGGAACACTGAAGCTTTCTTT | CASSPGQGNTEAFF
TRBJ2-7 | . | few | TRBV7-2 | TGTGCCAGCAGCTTAAACCGAAACTACGAGCAGTACTTC | CASSLNRNYEQYF